The clone carrying this T cell receptor beta chain was seen only once. The sample comes from a study of T cells in Graves' hyperthyroidism and ophthalmopathy. Authors of the study amplified TCR beta CDR3 regions from RNA transcripts. In the first-round RT-PCR of the TCR CDR3, the HTBI primer set was used. TCRdb processed the multiplex PCR reads anew with MiXCR; each CDR3 protein has one entry. Of more than 350,000 distinct CDR3 sequences in the sample, 13% to 15% were seen once. Germline V gives CDR1 LNHDA, CDR2 SQIVND (reference sequence). V gave up 9 bases and J gave up 4 bases; unmatched junction bases: 9. This CDR3 contains 14 residues.

Sequenced: blood. V and J are TRBV19 and TRBJ2-1; TRBD1 matches at 7 bases. The clonotype originates from a woman between 25 and 40 years old with Graves' ophthalmopathy. CDR3 DNA sequence: TGTGCCAGCTCCGGGGACAGACATTACAATGAGCAGTTCTTC. This gives the protein CASSGDRHYNEQFF.